Listed below are T cell receptor beta chains from one sample, sequenced in a study of T cell repertoires in cytomegalovirus infection. TCRdb re-called the reads with MiXCR, one entry per CDR3 protein. The sample records approximately 110,000 distinct CDR3 sequences, around 45% being singletons. These receptors have no known antigen. The source material was CD8+ T cells from cultured PBMCs, sampled from culture after CMV antigen stimulation. These receptors came from a human donor in good health (CMV status not recorded). Some clones in this sample may be carry-over from other donors' samples. Each CDR3 is given with its conserved first and last residue. D genes are given only for firm matches. Size tells how often a clone was seen (once, few, many) or the class of an expanded clone, and some rows leave it out.

D gene | J gene | V gene | clone size | CDR3 protein | CDR3 DNA
. | TRBJ2-7 | TRBV2 | few | CASSEGSSIVFNEQYF | TGTGCCAGCAGTGAGGGCTCTTCAATTGTATTCAACGAGCAGTACTTC
TRBD2 | TRBJ2-7 | TRBV7-9 | . | CASRRSGGDSYEQYF | TGTGCCAGCAGACGAAGCGGGGGTGACTCCTACGAGCAGTACTTC
TRBD2 | TRBJ2-7 | TRBV7-6 | . | CASSLWEAGSNEQYF | TGTGCCAGCAGCTTATGGGAAGCGGGGTCTAACGAGCAGTACTTC
. | TRBJ2-7 | TRBV12-3/TRBV12-4 | . | CASTIHITYEQYF | TGTGCCAGCACCATCCATATAACCTACGAGCAGTACTTC
. | TRBJ1-4 | TRBV7-6 | . | CAGSLAGGGTNEKLFF | TGTGCCGGCAGCTTAGCAGGCGGGGGGACTAATGAAAAACTGTTTTTT
. | TRBJ1-5 | TRBV7-9 | few | CASSNAPNQPQHF | TGTGCCAGCAGCAACGCTCCGAATCAGCCCCAGCATTTT
. | TRBJ1-1 | TRBV15 | . | CATSSVRNTEAFF | TGTGCCACCAGCAGCGTGAGGAACACTGAAGCTTTCTTT
. | TRBJ1-2 | TRBV6-5 | . | CASSYSGQPRDGYTF | TGTGCCAGCAGTTACTCCGGACAGCCCCGAGATGGCTACACCTTC
. | TRBJ1-4 | TRBV7-8 | few | CASSTTPGSTNEKLFF | TGTGCCAGCAGCACGACCCCAGGGTCCACTAATGAAAAACTGTTTTTT
. | TRBJ2-7 | TRBV27 | . | CASSLSSGLRSYEQYF | TGTGCCAGCAGTTTATCGTCGGGACTCCGGTCGTACGAGCAGTACTTC
. | TRBJ2-2 | TRBV7-8 | . | CASSYSRASTQGGELFF | TGTGCCAGCAGCTACAGCCGGGCCTCCACCCAAGGCGGGGAGCTGTTTTTT
TRBD2 | TRBJ2-7 | TRBV14 | . | CASSQNPGGGSYEQYF | TGTGCCAGCAGCCAAAACCCGGGGGGGGGTTCCTACGAGCAGTACTTC
TRBD2 | TRBJ2-7 | TRBV7-6 | . | CASSFGGAEQYF | TGTGCCAGCAGCTTCGGGGGGGCGGAGCAGTACTTC
. | TRBJ2-6 | TRBV2 | . | CASRPTHSGANVLSF | TGTGCCAGCAGACCGACACACTCTGGGGCCAACGTCCTGTCTTTC
. | TRBJ1-1 | TRBV12-3/TRBV12-4 | . | CATDGGTGEAFF | TGTGCCACCGACGGGGGCACGGGTGAAGCTTTCTTT
. | TRBJ1-2 | TRBV12-3/TRBV12-4 | many | CASSLGGDGYTF | TGTGCCAGCAGTTTAGGAGGGGACGGCTACACCTTC
. | TRBJ1-5 | TRBV27 | . | CASSQLAQGAYQPQHF | TGTGCCAGCAGTCAACTGGCCCAAGGGGCCTATCAGCCCCAGCATTTT
. | TRBJ1-5 | TRBV2 | . | CASRRDSDSNQPQHF | TGTGCCAGCAGGCGGGACTCGGATAGCAATCAGCCCCAGCATTTT
. | TRBJ1-6 | TRBV5-1 | many | CASSLEGGSYNSPLHF | TGCGCCAGCAGCTTGGAGGGAGGTTCCTATAATTCACCCCTCCACTTT
. | TRBJ2-3 | TRBV7-9 | . | CASSLYDTQGYANQYF | TGTGCCAGCAGCTTATACGACACCCAGGGATACGCCAACCAGTATTTT
TRBD1 | TRBJ1-2 | TRBV28 | . | CASSSRQGAGYTF | TGTGCCAGCAGTTCCCGACAGGGGGCTGGCTACACCTTC
. | TRBJ2-7 | TRBV9 | few | CASSADGESYEQYF | TGTGCCAGCAGCGCCGATGGAGAGTCCTACGAGCAGTACTTC
. | TRBJ1-5 | TRBV28 | few | CASSSGQGFQPQHF | TGTGCCAGCAGTTCGGGGCAGGGCTTCCAGCCCCAGCATTTT
. | TRBJ2-5 | TRBV3-1 | once | CASSQATGLDLQETQYF | TGTGCCAGCAGCCAAGCGACGGGATTAGATTTGCAAGAGACCCAGTACTTC
. | TRBJ2-1 | TRBV7-9 | few | CASSNGAYNEQFF | TGTGCCAGCAGTAATGGGGCCTACAATGAGCAGTTCTTC
. | TRBJ2-7 | TRBV2 | . | CASISQPYEQYF | TGTGCCAGCATCTCCCAGCCCTACGAGCAGTACTTC
. | TRBJ2-7 | TRBV2 | few | CASTPGRSNSYEQYF | TGTGCCAGCACCCCGGGACGGTCAAACTCCTACGAGCAGTACTTC
. | TRBJ2-3 | TRBV7-2 | many | CASRYHEASSTDTQYF | TGTGCCAGCAGGTACCATGAGGCATCTAGCACAGATACGCAGTATTTT
TRBD2 | TRBJ2-5 | TRBV5-4 | . | CASSLGGRGVEETQYF | TGTGCCAGCAGCTTGGGGGGGCGGGGGGTTGAGGAGACCCAGTACTTC
. | TRBJ1-6 | TRBV25-1 | . | CASSLSISWGGDSPLHF | TGTGCCAGCAGTCTCTCAATAAGTTGGGGGGGTGATTCACCCCTCCACTTT
. | TRBJ2-1 | TRBV7-8 | . | CASSWAGTDNYNEQFF | TGTGCCAGCAGTTGGGCCGGGACGGATAACTACAATGAGCAGTTCTTC
. | TRBJ2-2 | TRBV4-1 | . | CASSQEESAGELFF | TGTGCCAGCAGCCAAGAAGAGTCGGCCGGGGAGCTGTTTTTT
. | TRBJ2-3 | TRBV4-1 | many | CASSQDISLGGIGDTQYF | TGCGCCAGCAGCCAAGACATCAGCTTGGGAGGTATAGGAGATACGCAGTATTTT
TRBD1 | TRBJ2-7 | TRBV7-2 | . | CASSMGQPYEQYF | TGTGCCAGCAGCATGGGACAGCCCTACGAGCAGTACTTC
. | TRBJ2-3 | TRBV28 | few | CASSQRLLRAQYF | TGTGCCAGCAGCCAACGCCTATTAAGGGCGCAGTATTTT
TRBD2 | TRBJ2-1 | TRBV12-3/TRBV12-4 | . | CASSLTSGGHEQFF | TGTGCCAGCAGTCTCACTAGCGGGGGCCATGAGCAGTTCTTC
TRBD2 | TRBJ2-1 | TRBV2 | . | CASSDPSGLYNEQFF | TGTGCCAGCAGTGATCCTAGCGGTTTATACAATGAGCAGTTCTTC
. | TRBJ2-2 | TRBV20-1 | . | CSARVKGDTYTGELFF | TGCAGTGCTAGAGTCAAAGGGGACACCTACACCGGGGAGCTGTTTTTT
. | TRBJ2-1 | TRBV7-9 | few | CASSLGAGIGNEQFF | TGTGCCAGCAGCTTAGGGGCAGGGATTGGCAATGAGCAGTTCTTC